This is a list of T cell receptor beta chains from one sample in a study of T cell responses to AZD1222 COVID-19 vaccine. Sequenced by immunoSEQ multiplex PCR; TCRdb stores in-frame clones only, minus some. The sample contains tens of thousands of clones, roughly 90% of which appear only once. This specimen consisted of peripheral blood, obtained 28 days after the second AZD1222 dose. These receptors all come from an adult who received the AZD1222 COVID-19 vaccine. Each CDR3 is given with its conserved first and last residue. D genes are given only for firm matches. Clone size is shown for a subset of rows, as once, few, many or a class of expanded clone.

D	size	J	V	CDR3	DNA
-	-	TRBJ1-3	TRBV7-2	CASSLVAGNTIYF	TGTGCCAGCAGCTTAGTGGCCGGAAACACCATATATTTT
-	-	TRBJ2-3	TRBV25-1	CASRGEGFTDTQYF	TGTGCCAGCAGGGGTGAGGGATTCACAGATACGCAGTATTTT
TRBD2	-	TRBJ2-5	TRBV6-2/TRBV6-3	CASSYGTSGVETQYF	TGTGCCAGCAGTTACGGGACTAGCGGGGTGGAGACCCAGTACTTC
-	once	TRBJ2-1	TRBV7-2	CASSSGPNEQFF	TGTGCCAGCAGCTCGGGACCCAATGAGCAGTTCTTC
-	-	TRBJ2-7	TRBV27	CASSVGFSYEQYF	TGTGCCAGCAGTGTGGGATTTTCCTACGAGCAGTACTTC
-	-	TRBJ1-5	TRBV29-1	CSVGGGGSNQPQHF	TGCAGCGTTGGAGGAGGAGGGAGCAATCAGCCCCAGCATTTT
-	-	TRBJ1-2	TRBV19	CASRREQTNYGYTF	TGTGCCAGTCGCAGGGAACAGACTAACTATGGCTACACCTTC
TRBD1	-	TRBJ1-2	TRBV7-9	CASSRSGTGYGYTF	TGTGCCAGCAGCCGATCCGGGACAGGATATGGCTACACCTTC
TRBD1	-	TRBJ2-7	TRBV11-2	CASSIGTGGSYEQYF	TGTGCCAGCAGCATAGGGACAGGGGGCTCCTACGAGCAGTACTTC
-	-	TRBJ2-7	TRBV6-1	CASSDWDPLADGQYF	TGTGCCAGCAGTGATTGGGATCCCTTGGCAGATGGGCAGTACTTC
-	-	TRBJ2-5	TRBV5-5	CASSLGNPVETQYF	TGTGCCAGCAGCTTGGGGAACCCGGTAGAGACCCAGTACTTC